This T cell receptor beta chain was sequenced in a study of tumor and adjacent non-tumor tissue in lung cancer. As for the study in general: There were approximately twelve adenocarcinoma, a couple of squamous cell carcinoma and 1 small cell lung cancer cases. Each sample yielded 3.5 million to 5 million productive TCRbeta reads on average. Study results and caveats: Patients with more diverse tumor TCRs had worse survival.

The template was RNA from unsorted bulk tissue. More than 3 cm separated this lung sample from the edge of the tumor. A modified ARM-PCR protocol with three rounds of nested PCR amplified TCRbeta. TCRdb fed the multiplex PCR reads into MiXCR, producing one record per CDR3 protein. The sample yields 90,000 to 120,000 distinct CDR3 sequences, 65% seen once. Points on this clonotype: Its cognate antigen is unknown.

In germline, CDR1 is PRHDT, CDR2 FYEKMQ (reference sequence). The CDR3 runs 15 residues. Trimming took off 4 bases at V and 11 bases at J, with 21 bases between the two ends. The sequenced sample consisted of distant non-tumor lung tissue. The source is a man aged 25 to 40 with non-small cell lung cancer. The gene calls are TRBV13 and TRBJ1-5, with TRBD1 as a possible D gene (5 bases). The CDR3 protein is CASSYSGQGGQSQHF. CDR3 bases: TGTGCCAGCAGCTATTCGGGTCAGGGAGGGCAGTCCCAGCATTTT.